The 19 T cell receptor beta chains below all came from one sample that was sequenced in a study of siplizumab effects on memory and regulatory T cells. Profiled with immunoSEQ multiplex PCR; TCRdb holds only in-frame clones, not every one. The sample records 100,000 or so clones, just over 90% being singletons. Sequenced material: Tregs sorted from blood. All receptors derive from a human donor in good health.

The chain joins TRBV7-2 to TRBJ2-5; D is uncertain. This CDR3 spans 14 amino acids. The germline CDR1 and CDR2 sequences are SGHTA and FQGNSA. V was pared by 3 bases and J by 5 bases, with 13 bases between. The CDR3 region has the DNA TGTGCCAGCAGCTTTTTCGACTGGCGGGAGACCCAGTACTTC. Translating it yields CASSFFDWRETQYF.

J is TRBJ2-7 and V is TRBV19; 9 positions agree with TRBD2. The CDR3 runs to 15 residues. The V segment lost 5 bases and the J segment 4 bases; nucleotides outside the gene matches: 9. Germline values: CDR1 LNHDA, CDR2 SQIVND (reference sequence). The CDR3 DNA reads TGTGCCAGTAGTTTTACGGGACTAGCAGAGTACGAGCAGTACTTC. Protein sequence: CASSFTGLAEYEQYF.

V is TRBV27 and J is TRBJ2-2; 7 bases are shared with TRBD2. Germline V gene data show CDR1 as MNHEY and CDR2 as SMNVEV (reference sequence). The CDR3 has 16 amino acids. V was pared by 6 bases and J by 0 bases, with 7 bases of the junction left unmatched. The CDR3 region has the DNA TGTGCCAGCAGATTACGACTAGCCGCGAACACCGGGGAGCTGTTTTTT. It specifies CASRLRLAANTGELFF.

The chain's CDR3 is CASTIGGDHYGYTF. CDR3 DNA: TGTGCCAGCACCATCGGAGGGGACCACTATGGCTACACCTTC. The gene calls are TRBV7-2 and TRBJ1-2, with D possibly TRBD1 on 5 matching bases. The CDR3 runs 14 residues. The germline V gene encodes CDR1 SGHTA and CDR2 FQGNSA. V was cut by 7 bases and J by 3 bases, with 15 bases left in between.

This sequence joins TRBV10-2 and TRBJ2-3, with a tentative D call TRBD2 (5 bases). CDR3 length: 15 residues. V dropped 7 bases and J dropped 2 bases, with 16 bases sitting between them. CDR1 WSHSY and CDR2 SAAADI come from the germline V gene. The CDR3: CASKHSIRDTDTQYF. In DNA, the CDR3 is TGCGCCAGCAAGCACTCAATACGGGACACAGATACGCAGTATTTT.

The chain employs TRBV19 and TRBJ2-5; 9 bases align to TRBD1. Germline CDR1 and CDR2: LNHDA and SQIVND (reference sequence). The CDR3 loop spans 14 amino acids. V lost 6 bases, J lost 7 bases, and 9 bases stayed unmatched. CDR3 in amino acids: CASSPTGGAVTQYF. The CDR3 DNA reads as TGTGCCAGTAGCCCTACAGGGGGCGCGGTGACCCAGTACTTC.

The chain employs TRBV5-6 and TRBJ2-5; 8 bases line up with TRBD2. The CDR3 totals 15 residues. Germline V gene sequence: CDR1 SGHDT, CDR2 YYEEEE. With 0 bases clipped from V and 5 bases from J, the junction kept 6 bases outside the gene matches. CDR3 amino acids: CASSLAGTRAETQYF. CDR3 DNA sequence: TGTGCCAGCAGCTTGGCCGGGACTAGGGCTGAGACCCAGTACTTC.

This clone was found a few times. This chain joins TRBV2 and TRBJ1-5; D is ambiguous. The V end was cut by 10 bases, the J end by 5 bases, with 3 bases between. The CDR3 loop spans 9 amino acids. Germline V gives CDR1 SNHLY, CDR2 FYNNEI. The CDR3 is CATHQPQHF. Written as DNA, the CDR3 is TGTGCCACCCATCAGCCCCAGCATTTT.

The chain has TRBV18 and TRBJ2-7, with D perhaps matching TRBD1 (6 bases). CDR1 is KGHSH, CDR2 LQKENI, per germline. The CDR3 runs to 13 residues. With 3 bases removed from V and 3 bases from J, the gap between germline ends came to 9 bases. CDR3 bases: TGTGCCAGCTCACCGGACAGAGACTACGAGCAGTACTTC. The encoded protein is CASSPDRDYEQYF.

This chain links TRBV18 with TRBJ2-5; D gene unclear. The CDR3 is 14 amino acids. Germline CDR1 reads KGHSH; CDR2 reads LQKENI. The V gene lost 0 bases and the J gene lost 4 bases, with 9 bases spanning the gap. Here the CDR3 DNA reads TGTGCCAGCTCACCACCGAGTAGTCCAGAGACCCAGTACTTC. This sequence encodes CASSPPSSPETQYF. Combining the CDR3 with reference TRBV18 and TRBJ2-5 gives the whole variable domain NAGVMQNPRHLVRRRGQEARLRCSPMKGHSHVYWYRQLPEEGLKFMVYLQKENIIDESGMPKERFSAEFPKEGPSILRIQQVVRGDSAAYFCASSPPSSPETQYFGPGTRLLVL.

The chain is built from TRBV4-1 and TRBJ2-2, with TRBD2 as a possible D gene (6 bases). V was shortened by 6 bases and J by 0 bases, with 17 bases between the two germline ends. Germline V gene data show CDR1 as MGHRA and CDR2 as YSYEKL. CDR3 length equals 17 residues. CDR3 sequence reads: CASSYRRDLANTGELFF. In DNA form, the CDR3 reads TGCGCCAGCAGTTACAGGAGGGATTTAGCGAACACCGGGGAGCTGTTTTTT.

The CDR3 loop reads CASSPGRYRADTGELFF. The CDR3 nucleotides are TGTGCCAGCAGCCCGGGGAGATACAGGGCAGACACCGGGGAGCTGTTTTTT. The chain employs TRBV7-9 and TRBJ2-2; TRBD1 might be the D (6 bases). Germline lookup yields CDR1 SEHNR and CDR2 FQNEAQ (reference sequence). V was pared by 5 bases and J by 3 bases, with 19 bases between. The CDR3 runs to 17 residues.

This CDR3 reads CASNPRVTDTQYF. CDR3 in DNA: TGTGCCAGCAATCCCAGGGTCACAGATACGCAGTATTTT. The rearrangement links TRBV28 to TRBJ2-3; D might be TRBD1 (5 bases). Trimming cost V 7 bases and J 2 bases, with 10 bases left between them. Germline-derived CDR1 and CDR2 are MDHEN and SYDVKM. This CDR3 has 13 residues. Full variable domain (outside the CDR3, taken from reference TRBV28 and TRBJ2-3): DVKVTQSSRYLVKRTGEKVFLECVQDMDHENMFWYRQDPGLGLRLIYFSYDVKMKEKGDIPEGYSVSREKKERFSLILESASTNQTSMYLCASNPRVTDTQYFGPGTRLTVL.

This chain uses TRBV5-6 with TRBJ2-2, with 11 positions matching TRBD2. The CDR3 is made up of 17 amino acids. The trim removed 5 bases at V and 4 bases at J, leaving 10 bases unmatched. Germline CDR1 is SGHDT and CDR2 is YYEEEE. Here the CDR3 DNA reads TGTGCCAGCAGGAGACTAGCGGGGTCCAGGGGCACCGGGGAGCTGTTTTTT. Protein: CASRRLAGSRGTGELFF.

The table lists this clone with a few counts. The chain links TRBV6-5 to TRBJ1-3, with a weak D call TRBD1 (6 bases). Germline V gene sequence: CDR1 MNHEY, CDR2 SVGAGI. With 3 bases removed from V and 4 bases from J, the gap between germline ends came to 10 bases. The CDR3 length is 14 residues. The DNA for the CDR3 is TGTGCCAGCAGTTATACGGACAGAGGAAACACCATATATTTT. This codes for CASSYTDRGNTIYF.

This clone appeared a single time. The rearrangement uses TRBV28 and TRBJ1-3; D call uncertain. The CDR3 extends over 13 amino acids. V was trimmed by 5 bases and J by 6 bases, leaving 11 bases between them. The germline CDR1 and CDR2 sequences are MDHEN and SYDVKM. The CDR3 protein is CASSRILLNTIYF. Written as DNA, the CDR3 is TGTGCCAGCAGTCGAATTCTACTAAACACCATATATTTT. Full variable domain (rest looked up from reference TRBV28 and TRBJ1-3): DVKVTQSSRYLVKRTGEKVFLECVQDMDHENMFWYRQDPGLGLRLIYFSYDVKMKEKGDIPEGYSVSREKKERFSLILESASTNQTSMYLCASSRILLNTIYFGEGSWLTVV.

J is TRBJ2-1 and V is TRBV19; no clear D. The CDR3 consists of 12 residues. V was clipped by 5 bases and J by 9 bases, with 11 bases between them. CDR1 is LNHDA and CDR2 is SQIVND in the germline V gene (reference sequence). CDR3 DNA: TGTGCCAGTAGTTCCGGGTGGGGTGAGCAGTTCTTC. This translates into CASSSGWGEQFF.

V and J are TRBV19 and TRBJ1-5, with D unresolved. This CDR3 region has 15 residues. V was cut by 1 base and J by 0 bases, with 7 bases left in between. The germline V gene encodes CDR1 LNHDA and CDR2 SQIVND (reference sequence). The CDR3 nucleotides read TGTGCCAGTAGTATAGCGGGGTATAGCAATCAGCCCCAGCATTTT. Its protein is CASSIAGYSNQPQHF.

The chain is built from TRBV18 and TRBJ1-4; D gene unclear. Germline V gives CDR1 KGHSH, CDR2 LQKENI. The CDR3 runs to 13 residues. V was cut by 3 bases and J by 4 bases, with 6 bases left in between. CDR3 residues: CASSPINNEKLFF. The DNA for the CDR3 is TGTGCCAGCTCACCCATCAATAATGAAAAACTGTTTTTT.